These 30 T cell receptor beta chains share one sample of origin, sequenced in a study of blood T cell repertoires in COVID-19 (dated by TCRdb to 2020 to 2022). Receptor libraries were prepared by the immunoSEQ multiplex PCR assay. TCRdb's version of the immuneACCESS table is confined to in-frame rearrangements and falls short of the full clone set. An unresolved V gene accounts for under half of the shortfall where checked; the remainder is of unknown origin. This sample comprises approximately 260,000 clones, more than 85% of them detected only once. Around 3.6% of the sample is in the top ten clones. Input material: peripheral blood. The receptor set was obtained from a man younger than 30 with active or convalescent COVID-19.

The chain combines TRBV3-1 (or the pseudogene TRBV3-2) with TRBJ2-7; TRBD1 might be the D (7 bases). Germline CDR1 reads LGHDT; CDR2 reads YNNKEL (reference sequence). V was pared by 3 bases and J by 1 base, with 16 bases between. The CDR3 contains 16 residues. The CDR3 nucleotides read TGTGCCAGCAGCCACGGGGGCAGGGGGATGTCCTACGAGCAGTACTTC. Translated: CASSHGGRGMSYEQYF.

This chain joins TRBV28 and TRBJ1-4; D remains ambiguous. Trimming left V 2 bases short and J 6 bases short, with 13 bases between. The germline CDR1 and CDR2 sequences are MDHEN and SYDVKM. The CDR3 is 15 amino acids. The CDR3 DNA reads TGTGCCAGCAGTTTAGGCGGAAGAAAGGATGAAAAACTGTTTTTT. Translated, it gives CASSLGGRKDEKLFF.

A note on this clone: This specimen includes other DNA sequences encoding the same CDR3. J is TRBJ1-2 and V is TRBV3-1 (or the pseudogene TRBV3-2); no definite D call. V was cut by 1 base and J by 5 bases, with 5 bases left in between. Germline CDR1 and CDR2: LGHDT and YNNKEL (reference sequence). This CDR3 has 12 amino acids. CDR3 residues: CASSQALYGYTF. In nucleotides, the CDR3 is TGTGCCAGCAGCCAAGCCCTGTATGGCTACACCTTC.

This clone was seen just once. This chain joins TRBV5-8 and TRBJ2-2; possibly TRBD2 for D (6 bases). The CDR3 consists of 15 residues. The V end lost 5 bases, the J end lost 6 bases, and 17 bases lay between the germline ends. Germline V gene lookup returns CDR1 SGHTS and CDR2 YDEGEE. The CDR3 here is CASSGGSARSGELFF. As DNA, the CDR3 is TGTGCCAGCAGTGGGGGGAGCGCTAGATCCGGGGAGCTGTTTTTT.

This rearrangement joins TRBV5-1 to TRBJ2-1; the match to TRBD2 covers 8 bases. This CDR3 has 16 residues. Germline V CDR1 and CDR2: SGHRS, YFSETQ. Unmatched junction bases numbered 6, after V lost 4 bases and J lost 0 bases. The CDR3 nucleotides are TGCGCCAGCAGCACAGGTAGCGGGATCTCCTACAATGAGCAGTTCTTC. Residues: CASSTGSGISYNEQFF.

CDR3 sequence (DNA): TGTGCCAGCAGTCCTGGGGGACAGGGGGCGTACAATGAGCAGTTCTTC. This sequence encodes CASSPGGQGAYNEQFF. The gene calls are TRBV28 and TRBJ2-1; TRBD1 matches at 12 bases. V was clipped by 5 bases and J by 4 bases; unmatched bases: 6. Germline CDR1 is MDHEN and CDR2 is SYDVKM. The CDR3 has 16 amino acids.

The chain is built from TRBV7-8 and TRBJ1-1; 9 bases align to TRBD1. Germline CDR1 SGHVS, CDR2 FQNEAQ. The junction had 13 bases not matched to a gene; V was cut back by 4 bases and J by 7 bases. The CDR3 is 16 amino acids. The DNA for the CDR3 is TGTGCCAGCAGCTACACAGGGGGCTCCCCCTACCATGAAGCTTTCTTT. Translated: CASSYTGGSPYHEAFF.

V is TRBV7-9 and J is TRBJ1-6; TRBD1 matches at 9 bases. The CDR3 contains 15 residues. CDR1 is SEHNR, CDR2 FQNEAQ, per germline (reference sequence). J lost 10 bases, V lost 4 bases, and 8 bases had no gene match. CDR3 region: CASSSQGAWGSPLHF. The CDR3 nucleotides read TGTGCCAGCAGCTCACAGGGGGCTTGGGGGTCACCCCTCCACTTT.

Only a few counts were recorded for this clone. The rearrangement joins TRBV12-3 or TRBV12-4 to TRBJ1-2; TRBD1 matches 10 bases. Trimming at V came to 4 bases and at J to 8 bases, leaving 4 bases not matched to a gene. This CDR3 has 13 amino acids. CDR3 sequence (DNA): TGTGCCAGCAGTTCGACAGGGGGCCAAGGCTACACCTTC. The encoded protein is CASSSTGGQGYTF.

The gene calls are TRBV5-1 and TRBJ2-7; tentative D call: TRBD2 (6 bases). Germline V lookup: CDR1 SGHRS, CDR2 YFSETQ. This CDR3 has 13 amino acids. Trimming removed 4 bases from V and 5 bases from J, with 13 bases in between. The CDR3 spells CASSLLWGDEQYF. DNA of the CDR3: TGCGCCAGCAGCCTACTCTGGGGGGACGAGCAGTACTTC.

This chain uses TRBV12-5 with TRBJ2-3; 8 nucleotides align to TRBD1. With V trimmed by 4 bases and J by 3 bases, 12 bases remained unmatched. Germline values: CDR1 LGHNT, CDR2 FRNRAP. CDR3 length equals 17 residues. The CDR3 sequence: CASGSPYRGSRTDTQYF. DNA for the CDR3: TGTGCTAGTGGTTCTCCTTACAGGGGGAGTAGGACAGATACGCAGTATTTT. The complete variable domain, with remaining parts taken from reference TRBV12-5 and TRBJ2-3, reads DARVTQTPRHKVTEMGQEVTMRCQPILGHNTVFWYRQTMMQGLELLAYFRNRAPLDDSGMPKDRFSAEMPDATLATLKIQPSEPRDSAVYFCASGSPYRGSRTDTQYFGPGTRLTVL.

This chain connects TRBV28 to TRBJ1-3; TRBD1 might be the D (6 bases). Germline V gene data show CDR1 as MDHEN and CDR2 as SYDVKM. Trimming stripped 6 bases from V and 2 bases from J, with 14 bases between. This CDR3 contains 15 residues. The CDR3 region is CASRSDRLPGNTIYF. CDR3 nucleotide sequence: TGTGCCAGCAGATCAGACAGGCTCCCTGGAAACACCATATATTTT. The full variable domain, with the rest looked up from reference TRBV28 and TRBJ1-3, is DVKVTQSSRYLVKRTGEKVFLECVQDMDHENMFWYRQDPGLGLRLIYFSYDVKMKEKGDIPEGYSVSREKKERFSLILESASTNQTSMYLCASRSDRLPGNTIYFGEGSWLTVV.

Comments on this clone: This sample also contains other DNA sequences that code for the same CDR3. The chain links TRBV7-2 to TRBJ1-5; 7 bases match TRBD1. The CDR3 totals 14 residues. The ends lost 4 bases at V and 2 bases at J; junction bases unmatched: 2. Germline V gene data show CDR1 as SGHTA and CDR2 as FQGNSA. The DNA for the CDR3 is TGTGCCAGCAGCTCCGGGACAGGCAATCAGCCCCAGCATTTT. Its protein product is CASSSGTGNQPQHF.

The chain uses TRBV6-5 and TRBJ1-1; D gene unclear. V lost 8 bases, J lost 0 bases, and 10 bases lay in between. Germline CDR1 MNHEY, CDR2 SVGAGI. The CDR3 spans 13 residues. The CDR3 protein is CASGRRVNTEAFF. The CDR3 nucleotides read TGTGCCAGCGGTCGTCGGGTGAACACTGAAGCTTTCTTT.

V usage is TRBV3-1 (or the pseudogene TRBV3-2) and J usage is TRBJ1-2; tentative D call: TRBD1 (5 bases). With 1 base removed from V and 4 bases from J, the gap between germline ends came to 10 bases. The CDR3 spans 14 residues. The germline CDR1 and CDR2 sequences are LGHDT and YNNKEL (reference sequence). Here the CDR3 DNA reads TGTGCCAGCAGCCAAGGGGAGGGGCCCTATGGCTACACCTTC. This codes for CASSQGEGPYGYTF.

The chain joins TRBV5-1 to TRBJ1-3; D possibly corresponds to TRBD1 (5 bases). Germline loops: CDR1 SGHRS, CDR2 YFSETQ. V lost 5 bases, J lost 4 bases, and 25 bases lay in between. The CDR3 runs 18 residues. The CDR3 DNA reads TGCGCCAGCAGTCTATCCTCTGTACCAGGGCCGATCGGAAACACCATATATTTT. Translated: CASSLSSVPGPIGNTIYF.

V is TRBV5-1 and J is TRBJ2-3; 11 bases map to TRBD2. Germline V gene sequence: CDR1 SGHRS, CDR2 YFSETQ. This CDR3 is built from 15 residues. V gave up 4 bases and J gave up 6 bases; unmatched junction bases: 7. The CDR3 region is CASSPNSGGGDTQYF. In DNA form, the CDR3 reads TGCGCCAGCAGCCCAAATAGCGGGGGGGGCGATACGCAGTATTTT.

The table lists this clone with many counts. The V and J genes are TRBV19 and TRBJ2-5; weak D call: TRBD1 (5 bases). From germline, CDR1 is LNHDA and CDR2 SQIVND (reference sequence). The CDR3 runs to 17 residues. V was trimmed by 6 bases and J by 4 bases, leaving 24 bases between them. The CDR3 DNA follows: TGTGCCAGTAGGGGCCTATCAGGGCGGTTCAACGTAGAGACCCAGTACTTC. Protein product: CASRGLSGRFNVETQYF.

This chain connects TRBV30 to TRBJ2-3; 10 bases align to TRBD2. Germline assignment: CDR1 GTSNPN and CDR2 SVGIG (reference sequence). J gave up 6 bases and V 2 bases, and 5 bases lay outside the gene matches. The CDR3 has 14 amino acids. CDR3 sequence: CAWSIAGGRDTQYF. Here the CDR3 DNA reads TGTGCCTGGAGTATAGCGGGGGGCCGGGATACGCAGTATTTT.

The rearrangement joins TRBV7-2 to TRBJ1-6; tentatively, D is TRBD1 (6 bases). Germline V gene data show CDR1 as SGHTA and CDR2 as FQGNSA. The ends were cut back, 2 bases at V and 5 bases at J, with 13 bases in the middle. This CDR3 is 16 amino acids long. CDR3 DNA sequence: TGTGCCAGCAGCTTAAGGTCGTCAGGGGATAATTCACCCCTCCACTTT. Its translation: CASSLRSSGDNSPLHF.

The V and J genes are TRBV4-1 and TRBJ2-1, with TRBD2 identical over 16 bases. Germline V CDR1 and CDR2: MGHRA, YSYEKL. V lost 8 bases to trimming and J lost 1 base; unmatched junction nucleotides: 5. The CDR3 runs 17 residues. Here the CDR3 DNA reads TGCGCCAGCGGGGGACTAGCGGGAGGGGATTCCTACAATGAGCAGTTCTTC. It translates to CASGGLAGGDSYNEQFF.

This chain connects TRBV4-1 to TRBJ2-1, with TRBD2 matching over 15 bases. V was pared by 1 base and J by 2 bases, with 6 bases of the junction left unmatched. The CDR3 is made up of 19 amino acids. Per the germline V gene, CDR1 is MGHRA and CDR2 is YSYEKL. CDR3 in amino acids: CASSQVGLAGGAPYNEQFF. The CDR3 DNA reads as TGCGCCAGCAGCCAAGTCGGACTAGCGGGAGGGGCCCCCTACAATGAGCAGTTCTTC.

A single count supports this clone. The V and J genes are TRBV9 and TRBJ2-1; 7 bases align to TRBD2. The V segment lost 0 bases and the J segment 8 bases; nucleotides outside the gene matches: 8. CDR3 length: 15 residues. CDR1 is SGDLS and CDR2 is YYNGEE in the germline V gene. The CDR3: CASSVDGGSVDEQFF. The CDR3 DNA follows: TGTGCCAGCAGCGTAGATGGCGGGAGTGTAGATGAGCAGTTCTTC. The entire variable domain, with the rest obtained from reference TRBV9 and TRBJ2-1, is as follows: DSGVTQTPKHLITATGQRVTLRCSPRSGDLSVYWYQQSLDQGLQFLIQYYNGEERAKGNILERFSAQQFPDLHSELNLSSLELGDSALYFCASSVDGGSVDEQFFGPGTRLTVL.

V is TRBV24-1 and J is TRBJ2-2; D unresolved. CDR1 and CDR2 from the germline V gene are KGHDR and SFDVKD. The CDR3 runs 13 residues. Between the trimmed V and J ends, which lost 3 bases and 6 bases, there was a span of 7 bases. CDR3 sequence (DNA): TGTGCCACCAGTGATCAGGTGGCCGGGGAGCTGTTTTTT. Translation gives CATSDQVAGELFF.

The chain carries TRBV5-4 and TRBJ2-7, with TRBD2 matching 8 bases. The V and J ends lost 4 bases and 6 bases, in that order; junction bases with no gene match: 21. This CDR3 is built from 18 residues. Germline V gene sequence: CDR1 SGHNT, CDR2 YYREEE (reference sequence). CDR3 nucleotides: TGTGCCAGCAGCCGGGGGGGGAGGCTCAGACCGGGGTTGTTCGAGCAGTACTTC. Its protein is CASSRGGRLRPGLFEQYF.

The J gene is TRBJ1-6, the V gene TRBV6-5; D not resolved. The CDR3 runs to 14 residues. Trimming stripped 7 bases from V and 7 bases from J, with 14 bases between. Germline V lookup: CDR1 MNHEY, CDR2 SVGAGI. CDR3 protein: CASTRGGQNSPLHF. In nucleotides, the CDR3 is TGTGCCAGCACCCGGGGTGGTCAGAATTCACCCCTCCACTTT.

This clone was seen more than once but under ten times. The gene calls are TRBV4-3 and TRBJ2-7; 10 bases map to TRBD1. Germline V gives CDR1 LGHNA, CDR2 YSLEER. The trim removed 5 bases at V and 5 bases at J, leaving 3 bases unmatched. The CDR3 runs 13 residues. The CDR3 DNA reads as TGCGCCAGCAGCACTGGGACAGGGGACGAGCAGTACTTC. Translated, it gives CASSTGTGDEQYF.

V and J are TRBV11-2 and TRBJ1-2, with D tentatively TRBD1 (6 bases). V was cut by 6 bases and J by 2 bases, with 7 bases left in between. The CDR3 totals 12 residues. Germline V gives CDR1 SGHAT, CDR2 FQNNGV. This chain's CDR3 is CASRGANYGYTF. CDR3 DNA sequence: TGTGCCAGCAGGGGGGCGAACTATGGCTACACCTTC.

The CDR3 sequence is CASSLNRVGNQPQHF. DNA for the CDR3: TGTGCCAGCAGTCTTAACAGGGTCGGCAATCAGCCCCAGCATTTT. The J gene is TRBJ1-5, the V gene TRBV27; the D gene is possibly TRBD1 (6 bases). Looked up from germline, CDR1 is MNHEY and CDR2 is SMNVEV (reference sequence). This CDR3 region has 15 residues. Trimming left V 5 bases short and J 2 bases short, with 13 bases between.

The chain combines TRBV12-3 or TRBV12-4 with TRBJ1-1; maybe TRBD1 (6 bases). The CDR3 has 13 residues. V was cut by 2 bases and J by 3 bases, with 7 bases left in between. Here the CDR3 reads CASSLSGDTEAFF. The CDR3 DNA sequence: TGTGCCAGCAGTTTATCAGGGGACACTGAAGCTTTCTTT.